The 18 T cell receptor beta chains below all came from one sample that was sequenced in a study of radiotherapy plus CTLA-4 blockade in lung cancer. Assay: immunoSEQ multiplex PCR; the TCRdb copy retains only in-frame clones and omits some. Of some 110,000 clones in the sample, around 84% were seen once. This sample comprised peripheral blood, obtained from a patient treated with radiotherapy plus ipilimumab. These receptors were taken from a human donor with non-small cell lung cancer that progressed on radiotherapy plus ipilimumab. Some clones in this sample may be carry-over from other donors' samples.

The rearrangement links TRBV11-2 to TRBJ2-7; D is uncertain. Deletions cut 4 bases from V and 1 base from J, with 8 bases between. CDR1 is SGHAT and CDR2 is FQNNGV in the germline V gene. CDR3 length: 13 residues. This CDR3 reads CASSSYQSYEQYF. The CDR3 DNA sequence: TGTGCCAGCAGCTCCTACCAGTCCTACGAGCAGTACTTC.

Concerning this clone: The sample has other DNA sequences that encode this CDR3 too. V gene TRBV6-5 combines with J gene TRBJ1-5, with 9 positions matching TRBD1. Looked up from germline, CDR1 is MNHEY and CDR2 is SVGAGI. The CDR3 sequence is 14 residues long. V lost 2 bases to trimming and J lost 4 bases; unmatched junction nucleotides: 0. CDR3 region: CASSYGQGNQPQHF. CDR3 nucleotides: TGTGCCAGCAGTTACGGACAGGGGAATCAGCCCCAGCATTTT.

The chain recombines TRBV4-3 with TRBJ2-5; 8 positions match TRBD1. Germline-derived CDR1 and CDR2 are LGHNA and YSLEER. Germline trimming cut 4 bases from V and 7 bases from J; bases unmatched to any gene: 5. The CDR3 sequence is 13 residues long. CDR3 in amino acids: CASSRTGSATQYF. CDR3 sequence (DNA): TGCGCCAGCAGCCGGACAGGGTCGGCGACCCAGTACTTC.

V is TRBV9 and J is TRBJ1-3, with D tentatively TRBD1 (6 bases). Trimming removed 1 base at V and 4 bases at J, with 9 bases between. The germline V gene has CDR1 SGDLS and CDR2 YYNGEE. The CDR3 spans 14 residues. CDR3 sequence (DNA): TGTGCCAGCAGCGTACAACAGGGAGGAAACACCATATATTTT. Protein sequence: CASSVQQGGNTIYF.

V usage is TRBV7-3 and J usage is TRBJ2-1, with 13 bases that match TRBD2. After removal of 5 bases from V and 9 bases from J, the junction contained 7 bases not matched to a gene. The CDR3 consists of 15 residues. In germline, CDR1 is SGHTA, CDR2 FQGTGA. The CDR3 protein is CASSPTSGGASEQFF. DNA of the CDR3: TGTGCCAGCAGCCCTACTAGCGGGGGGGCAAGTGAGCAGTTCTTC.

This sequence joins TRBV6-5 and TRBJ2-1; the D call may be TRBD1 or TRBD2 (6 bases each). Trimming stripped 9 bases from V and 8 bases from J, with 11 bases between. The length of the CDR3 is 11 residues. Germline V gene lookup returns CDR1 MNHEY and CDR2 SVGAGI. The CDR3 is CASRGVHEQFF. The CDR3 bases are TGTGCCAGTAGGGGGGTACATGAGCAGTTCTTC.

The J gene is TRBJ1-1, the V gene TRBV6-5, with D maybe TRBD1 (6 bases). The germline V and J ends were trimmed by 2 bases and 4 bases, with 8 bases remaining between them. Germline V lookup: CDR1 MNHEY, CDR2 SVGAGI. The CDR3 length is 13 residues. The CDR3 DNA reads TGTGCCAGCAGTTACCGGGGGGCCACTGAAGCTTTCTTT. Its translation is CASSYRGATEAFF.

This clone was observed a few times. The rearrangement uses TRBV7-8 and TRBJ1-4; 7 nucleotides agree with TRBD1. With 5 bases clipped from V and 8 bases from J, the junction kept 14 bases outside the gene matches. Per the germline V gene, CDR1 is SGHVS and CDR2 is FQNEAQ. The CDR3 contains 16 residues. CDR3 protein: CASSPRLTGVVEKLFF. CDR3 coding DNA: TGTGCCAGCAGCCCAAGGCTAACAGGGGTTGTCGAAAAACTGTTTTTT.

The chain links TRBV11-1 to TRBJ2-7, with unresolved D. This CDR3 comprises 14 residues. V was clipped by 3 bases and J by 5 bases, with 14 bases between them. The germline V gene has CDR1 SGHAT and CDR2 FQDESV (reference sequence). This CDR3 is CASSFRVPLDEQYF. The CDR3 nucleotides are TGTGCCAGCAGCTTCCGGGTCCCCCTTGACGAGCAGTACTTC. The whole variable domain, filled in from reference TRBV11-1 and TRBJ2-7, reads EAEVAQSPRYKITEKSQAVAFWCDPISGHATLYWYRQILGQGPELLVQFQDESVVDDSQLPKDRFSAERLKGVDSTLKIQPAELGDSAMYLCASSFRVPLDEQYFGPGTRLTVT.

The V call is TRBV7-2, the J call TRBJ1-1, with a possible D match to TRBD1 (5 bases). Trimming pared 4 bases from V and 1 base from J, leaving 10 bases between. Germline CDR1 SGHTA, CDR2 FQGNSA. The CDR3 extends over 14 amino acids. The CDR3 is CASSSTTANTEAFF. Here the CDR3 DNA reads TGTGCCAGCAGCTCGACGACAGCGAACACTGAAGCTTTCTTT.

In its sample, this clone was seen a few times. The V gene is TRBV7-8, the J gene TRBJ2-7, with a tentative D call TRBD2 (5 bases). Germline lookup yields CDR1 SGHVS and CDR2 FQNEAQ. This CDR3 is 14 amino acids long. The V gene lost 3 bases and the J gene lost 12 bases, with 21 bases spanning the gap. Here the CDR3 reads CASSLQSFGNLLYF. CDR3 sequence (DNA): TGTGCCAGCAGCTTGCAAAGTTTCGGGAATTTGCTGTACTTC.

The chain employs TRBV6-5 and TRBJ1-5; TRBD1 matches at 7 bases. The V gene end was trimmed by 6 bases and the J gene end by 6 bases; junction bases not matched to a gene: 8. CDR3 size: 14 residues. Per the germline V gene, CDR1 is MNHEY and CDR2 is SVGAGI. The chain's CDR3 is CASRPTGESQPQHF. The CDR3 DNA reads TGTGCCAGCAGACCCACAGGGGAGAGTCAGCCCCAGCATTTT.

This clone was picked up one time. This chain links TRBV4-2 with TRBJ2-5, with D perhaps matching TRBD1 or TRBD2 (5 bases each). Trimming shortened V by 0 bases and J by 7 bases, and 9 bases separated the two germline ends. CDR1 is LGHNA, CDR2 YNFKEQ, per germline. This CDR3 comprises 13 residues. CDR3 sequence: CASSQDGGRTQYF. CDR3 bases: TGTGCCAGCAGCCAAGATGGGGGAAGGACCCAGTACTTC.

The gene calls are TRBV7-3 and TRBJ1-5; 9 bases map to TRBD1. The CDR3 is made up of 16 amino acids. Germline V gene lookup returns CDR1 SGHTA and CDR2 FQGTGA. Trimming cost V 0 bases and J 0 bases; bases outside gene matches: 0. CDR3 nucleotide sequence: TGTGCCAGCAGCTTAACGGGACAGGGTAGCAATCAGCCCCAGCATTTT. Its translation is CASSLTGQGSNQPQHF.

J is TRBJ1-2 and V is TRBV4-2; TRBD1 is a possible D gene (6 bases). V dropped 1 base and J dropped 5 bases, with 20 bases sitting between them. Germline values: CDR1 LGHNA, CDR2 YNFKEQ. CDR3 length: 17 amino acids. The CDR3 here is CASSQVGGTQGQYGYTF. The CDR3 nucleotides are TGTGCCAGCAGCCAAGTTGGGGGCACACAGGGACAATATGGCTACACCTTC.

DNA of the CDR3: TGTGCCAGCAGTTTAGGGGCAGGGGGGGCTTGGGGCAGCTACACCTTC. Its protein is CASSLGAGGAWGSYTF. The J gene is TRBJ1-2, the V gene TRBV28; TRBD1 matches at 7 bases. Germline lookup yields CDR1 MDHEN and CDR2 SYDVKM. The CDR3 covers 16 residues. With 2 bases clipped from V and 9 bases from J, the junction kept 15 bases outside the gene matches.

The rearrangement uses TRBV28 and TRBJ2-1, with TRBD1 identical over 7 bases. Germline loops: CDR1 MDHEN, CDR2 SYDVKM. J was trimmed by 12 bases and V by 5 bases; bases with no gene match: 4. The CDR3 loop spans 11 amino acids. CDR3 nucleotides: TGTGCCAGCAGTCTAAACAGGGGGCAGTTCTTC. Its protein is CASSLNRGQFF.

The chain carries TRBV6-5 and TRBJ2-5; D is tentatively TRBD1 or TRBD2 (5 bases each). CDR1 MNHEY and CDR2 SVGAGI come from the germline V gene. CDR3 length: 16 residues. The V gene lost 4 bases and the J gene lost 4 bases, with 19 bases spanning the gap. CDR3 bases: TGTGCCAGCAGTTCCCCTAGCAAGAGAGGGGTAGAGACCCAGTACTTC. This encodes CASSSPSKRGVETQYF.